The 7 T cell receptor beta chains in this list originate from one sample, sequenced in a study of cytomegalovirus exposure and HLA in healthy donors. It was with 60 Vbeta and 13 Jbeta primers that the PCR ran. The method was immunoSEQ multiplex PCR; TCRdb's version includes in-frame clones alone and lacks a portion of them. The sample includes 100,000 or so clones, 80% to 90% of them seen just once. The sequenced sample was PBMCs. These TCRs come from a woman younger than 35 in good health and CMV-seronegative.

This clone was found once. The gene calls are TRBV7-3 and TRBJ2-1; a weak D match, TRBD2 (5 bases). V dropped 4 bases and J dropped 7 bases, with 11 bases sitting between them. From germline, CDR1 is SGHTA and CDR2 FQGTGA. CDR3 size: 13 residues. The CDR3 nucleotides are TGTGCCAGCAGCTGGACTGCCACGAATGAGCAGTTCTTC. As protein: CASSWTATNEQFF.

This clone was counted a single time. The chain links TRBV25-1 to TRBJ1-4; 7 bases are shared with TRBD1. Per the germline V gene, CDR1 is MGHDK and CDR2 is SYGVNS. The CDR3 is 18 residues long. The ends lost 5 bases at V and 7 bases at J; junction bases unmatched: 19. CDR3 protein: CASSRRYSGGRFSEKLFF. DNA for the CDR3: TGTGCCAGCAGTCGTCGTTATTCAGGGGGTAGGTTTAGTGAAAAACTGTTTTTT.

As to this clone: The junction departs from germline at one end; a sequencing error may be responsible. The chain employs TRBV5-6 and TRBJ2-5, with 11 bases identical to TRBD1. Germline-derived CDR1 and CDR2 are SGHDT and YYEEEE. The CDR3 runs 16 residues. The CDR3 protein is CASRLLGTGGVETQYF. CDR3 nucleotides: TGTGCCAGCCGCTTGTTAGGGACAGGGGGAGTGGAGACCCAGTACTTC.

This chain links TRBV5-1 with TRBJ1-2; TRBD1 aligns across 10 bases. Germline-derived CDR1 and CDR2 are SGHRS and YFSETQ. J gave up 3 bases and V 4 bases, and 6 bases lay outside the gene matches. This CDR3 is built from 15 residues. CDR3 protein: CASSRGQGIDYGYTF. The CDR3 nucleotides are TGCGCCAGCAGCCGGGGACAGGGGATCGACTATGGCTACACCTTC.

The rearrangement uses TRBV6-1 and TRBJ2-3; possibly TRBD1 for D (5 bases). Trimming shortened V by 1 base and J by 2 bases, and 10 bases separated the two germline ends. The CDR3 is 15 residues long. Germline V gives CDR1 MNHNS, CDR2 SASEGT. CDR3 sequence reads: CASSEVGRDTDTQYF. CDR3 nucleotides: TGTGCCAGCAGTGAAGTGGGCAGGGACACAGATACGCAGTATTTT.

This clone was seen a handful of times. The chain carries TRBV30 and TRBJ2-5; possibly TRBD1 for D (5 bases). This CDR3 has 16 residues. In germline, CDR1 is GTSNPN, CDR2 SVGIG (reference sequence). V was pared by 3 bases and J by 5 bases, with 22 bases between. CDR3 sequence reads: CAWSALNRKFMETQYF. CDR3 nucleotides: TGTGCCTGGAGCGCCCTCAACAGGAAGTTTATGGAGACCCAGTACTTC.

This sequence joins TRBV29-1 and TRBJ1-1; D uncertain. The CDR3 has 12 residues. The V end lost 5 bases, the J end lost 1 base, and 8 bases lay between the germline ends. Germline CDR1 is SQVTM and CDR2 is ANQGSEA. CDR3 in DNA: TGCAGCGTTTCACAGTCGAACACTGAAGCTTTCTTT. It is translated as CSVSQSNTEAFF. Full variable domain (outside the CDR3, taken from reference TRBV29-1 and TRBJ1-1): SAVISQKPSRDICQRGTSLTIQCQVDSQVTMMFWYRQQPGQSLTLIATANQGSEATYESGFVIDKFPISRPNLTFSTLTVSNMSPEDSSIYLCSVSQSNTEAFFGQGTRLTVV.